This TCR beta chain was profiled in a study of cytomegalovirus exposure and HLA in healthy donors. Study outcomes and limitations: Later genetic work tied a missense DCLRE1C variant to beta-chain V and J trimming. The study had only CMV serostatus as immune exposure information.

The PCR had 60 Vbeta and 13 Jbeta primers. Authors' methods: It was a later analysis that counted about 80 million unique TCR beta chains, of which around 11 million were shared. Generated by immunoSEQ multiplex PCR, the TCRdb table keeps only in-frame clones and is missing some. The D gene and trimming were derived from the DNA, and the V and J assignments and clone size from that table. The table includes approximately 150,000 clones, roughly 79% detected once. This clone appeared a few times. The antigen is undetermined. CDR1 MGHRA and CDR2 YSYEKL come from the germline V gene. This CDR3 is built from 16 residues. V lost 3 bases, J lost 2 bases, and 7 bases stayed unmatched.

The material sequenced was PBMCs. The receptor was isolated from a woman in her 30s in good health and CMV-seronegative. This sequence joins TRBV4-1 and TRBJ2-3; 8 nucleotides align to TRBD2. The CDR3 spells CASSHFGGGSTDTQYF. For the CDR3, the DNA is TGCGCCAGCAGCCACTTTGGCGGGGGGTCCACAGATACGCAGTATTTT.